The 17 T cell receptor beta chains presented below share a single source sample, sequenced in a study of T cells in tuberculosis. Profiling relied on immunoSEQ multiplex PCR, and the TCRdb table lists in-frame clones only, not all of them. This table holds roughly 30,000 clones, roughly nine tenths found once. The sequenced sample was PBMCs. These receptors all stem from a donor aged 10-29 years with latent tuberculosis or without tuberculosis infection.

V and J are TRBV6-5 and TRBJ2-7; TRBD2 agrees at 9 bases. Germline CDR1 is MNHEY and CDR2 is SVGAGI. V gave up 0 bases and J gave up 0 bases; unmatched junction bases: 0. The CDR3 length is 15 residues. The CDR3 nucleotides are TGTGCCAGCAGTTACTCTAGCGGGAGCTCCTACGAGCAGTACTTC. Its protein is CASSYSSGSSYEQYF.

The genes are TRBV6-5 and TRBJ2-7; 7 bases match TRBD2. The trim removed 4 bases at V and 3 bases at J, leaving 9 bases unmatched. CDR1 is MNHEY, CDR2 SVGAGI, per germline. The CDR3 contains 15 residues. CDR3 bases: TGTGCCAGCAGTTCCCCGGGAGGCCCGGGCTACGAGCAGTACTTC. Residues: CASSSPGGPGYEQYF.

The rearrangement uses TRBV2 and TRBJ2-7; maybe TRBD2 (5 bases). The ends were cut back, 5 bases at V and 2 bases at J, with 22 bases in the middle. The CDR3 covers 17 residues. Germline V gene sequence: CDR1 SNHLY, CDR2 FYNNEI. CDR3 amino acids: CASSQYRDRLGAYEQYF. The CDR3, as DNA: TGTGCCAGCAGTCAGTACCGCGACCGTCTCGGGGCCTACGAGCAGTACTTC.

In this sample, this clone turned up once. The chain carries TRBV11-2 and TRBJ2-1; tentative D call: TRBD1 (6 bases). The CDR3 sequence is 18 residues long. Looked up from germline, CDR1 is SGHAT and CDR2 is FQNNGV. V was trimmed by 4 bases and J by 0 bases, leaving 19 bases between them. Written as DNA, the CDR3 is TGTGCCAGCAGCTCCTTGAGGGGGACAACAGCCTCCTACAATGAGCAGTTCTTC. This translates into CASSSLRGTTASYNEQFF. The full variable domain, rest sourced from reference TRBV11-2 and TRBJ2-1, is EAGVAQSPRYKIIEKRQSVAFWCNPISGHATLYWYQQILGQGPKLLIQFQNNGVVDDSQLPKDRFSAERLKGVDSTLKIQPAKLEDSAVYLCASSSLRGTTASYNEQFFGPGTRLTVL.

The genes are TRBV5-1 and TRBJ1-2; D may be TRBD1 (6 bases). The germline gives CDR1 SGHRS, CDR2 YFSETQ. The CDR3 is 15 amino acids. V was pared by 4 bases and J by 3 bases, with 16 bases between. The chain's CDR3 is CASSERNRADYGYTF. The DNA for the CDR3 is TGCGCCAGCAGCGAGAGAAACAGGGCCGACTATGGCTACACCTTC.

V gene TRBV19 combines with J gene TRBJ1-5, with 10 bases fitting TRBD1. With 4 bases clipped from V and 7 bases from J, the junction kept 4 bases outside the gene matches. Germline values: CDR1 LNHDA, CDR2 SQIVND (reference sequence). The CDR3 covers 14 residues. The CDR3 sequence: CASSTGQGGQPQHF. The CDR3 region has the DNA TGTGCCAGTAGTACCGGACAGGGGGGACAGCCCCAGCATTTT.

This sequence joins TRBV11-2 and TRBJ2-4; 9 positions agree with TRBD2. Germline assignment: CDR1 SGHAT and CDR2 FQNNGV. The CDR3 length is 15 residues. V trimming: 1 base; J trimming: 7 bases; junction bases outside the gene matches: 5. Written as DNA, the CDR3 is TGTGCCAGCAGCTTAGCCGGGACTAGCATCAACATTCAGTACTTC. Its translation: CASSLAGTSINIQYF.

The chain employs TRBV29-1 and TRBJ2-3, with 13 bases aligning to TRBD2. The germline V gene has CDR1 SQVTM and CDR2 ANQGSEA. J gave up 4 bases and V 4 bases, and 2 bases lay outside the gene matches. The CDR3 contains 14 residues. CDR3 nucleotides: TGCAGCGTTGGGGGACTAGCGGGATCAGATACGCAGTATTTT. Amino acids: CSVGGLAGSDTQYF.

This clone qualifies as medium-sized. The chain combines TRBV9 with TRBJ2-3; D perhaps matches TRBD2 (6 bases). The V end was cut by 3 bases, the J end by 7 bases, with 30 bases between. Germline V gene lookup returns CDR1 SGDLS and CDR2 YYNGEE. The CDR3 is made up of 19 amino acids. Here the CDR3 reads CASSAPRDIAEGLIYTQYF. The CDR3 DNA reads TGTGCCAGCAGCGCTCCCAGGGATATAGCGGAGGGCCTCATATATACGCAGTATTTT.

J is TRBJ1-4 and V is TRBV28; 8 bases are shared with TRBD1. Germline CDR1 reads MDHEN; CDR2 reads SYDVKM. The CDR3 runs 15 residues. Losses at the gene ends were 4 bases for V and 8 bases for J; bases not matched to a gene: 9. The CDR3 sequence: CASSSMDRVEEKLFF. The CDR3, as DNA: TGTGCCAGCAGTTCGATGGACAGGGTAGAAGAAAAACTGTTTTTT.

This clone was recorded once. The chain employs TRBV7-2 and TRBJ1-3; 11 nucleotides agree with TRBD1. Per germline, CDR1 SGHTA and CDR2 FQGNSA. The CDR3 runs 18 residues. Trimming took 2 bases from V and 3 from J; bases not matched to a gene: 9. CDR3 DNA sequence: TGTGCCAGCAGCTTACGACCACGGGACAGGGGGTTTGGAAACACCATATATTTT. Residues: CASSLRPRDRGFGNTIYF.

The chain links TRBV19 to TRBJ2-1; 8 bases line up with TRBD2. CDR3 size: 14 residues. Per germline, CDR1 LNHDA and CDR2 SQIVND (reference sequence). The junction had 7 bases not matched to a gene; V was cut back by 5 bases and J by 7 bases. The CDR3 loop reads CASSSGGAMNEQFF. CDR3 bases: TGTGCCAGTAGTTCCGGGGGGGCGATGAATGAGCAGTTCTTC.

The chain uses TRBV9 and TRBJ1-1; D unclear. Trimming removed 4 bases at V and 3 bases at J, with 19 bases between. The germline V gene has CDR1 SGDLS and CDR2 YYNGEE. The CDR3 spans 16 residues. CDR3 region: CASSPRAVSPDTEAFF. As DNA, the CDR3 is TGTGCCAGCAGCCCTCGCGCGGTTAGCCCAGACACTGAAGCTTTCTTT.

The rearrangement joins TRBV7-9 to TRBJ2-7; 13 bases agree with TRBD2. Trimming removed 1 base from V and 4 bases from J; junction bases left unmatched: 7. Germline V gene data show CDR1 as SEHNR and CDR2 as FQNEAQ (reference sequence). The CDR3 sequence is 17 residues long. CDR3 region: CASSLGRLAGGEYEQYF. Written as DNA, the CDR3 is TGTGCCAGCAGCTTAGGTCGACTAGCGGGAGGAGAGTACGAGCAGTACTTC.

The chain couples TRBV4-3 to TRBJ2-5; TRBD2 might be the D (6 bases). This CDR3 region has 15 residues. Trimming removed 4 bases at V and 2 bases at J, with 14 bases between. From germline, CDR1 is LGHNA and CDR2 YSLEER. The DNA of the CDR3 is TGCGCCAGCAGCCGACAAGCTAGCGTACAAGAGACCCAGTACTTC. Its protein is CASSRQASVQETQYF.

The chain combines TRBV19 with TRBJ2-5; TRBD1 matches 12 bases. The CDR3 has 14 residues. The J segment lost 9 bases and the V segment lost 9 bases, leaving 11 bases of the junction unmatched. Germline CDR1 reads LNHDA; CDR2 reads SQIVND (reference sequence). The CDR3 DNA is TGTGCCAGCCAACGGGACAGGGGGCTCGGGGCCCAGTACTTC. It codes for CASQRDRGLGAQYF.

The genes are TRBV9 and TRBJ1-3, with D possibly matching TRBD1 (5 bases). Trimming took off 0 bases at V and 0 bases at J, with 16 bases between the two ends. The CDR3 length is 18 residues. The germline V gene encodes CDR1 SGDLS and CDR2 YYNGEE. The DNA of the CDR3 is TGTGCCAGCAGCGTAGACAGAGAGGAGGGGCTCTCTGGAAACACCATATATTTT. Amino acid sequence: CASSVDREEGLSGNTIYF. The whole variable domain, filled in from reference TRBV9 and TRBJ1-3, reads DSGVTQTPKHLITATGQRVTLRCSPRSGDLSVYWYQQSLDQGLQFLIQYYNGEERAKGNILERFSAQQFPDLHSELNLSSLELGDSALYFCASSVDREEGLSGNTIYFGEGSWLTVV.